This is a list of T cell receptor beta chains from one sample in a study of T-cell reconstitution after alpha-beta-depleted transplantation in children. A single record per CDR3 protein comes from TCRdb applying MiXCR to the PCR reads. Of fewer than 550,000 distinct CDR3 sequences in the sample, 11% were seen once. Sample: PBMCs from the stem cell graft donor, taken from the stem cell graft. Receptors were obtained from a human donor who donated a stem cell graft to a child with acute myeloid leukemia. The CDR3 runs from the conserved cysteine through the conserved F or W. Each record gives: clone size, V gene, J gene, D gene, CDR3 length, CDR3 protein, CDR3 DNA. The D gene is left open where the match is weak. The size field is filled for only some rows; it gives once, few, many or a size class.

>many|TRBV12-3/TRBV12-4|TRBJ2-5|TRBD2|15
CASSFRGGRFETQYF
TGTGCCAGCAGTTTCCGGGGGGGCAGGTTTGAGACCCAGTACTTC
>many|TRBV5-1|TRBJ2-5|TRBD2|14
CASSPGTSEETQYF
TGCGCCAGCAGCCCCGGGACTAGCGAAGAGACCCAGTACTTC
>.|TRBV10-3|TRBJ2-3|.|13
CAISDPVGAAQYF
TGTGCCATCAGTGACCCGGTGGGGGCCGCACAGTATTTT
>few|TRBV18|TRBJ2-7|TRBD2|16
CASSPPSRVAGGEQYF
TGTGCCAGCTCACCACCTTCTAGGGTAGCGGGAGGCGAGCAGTACTTC
>.|TRBV7-9|TRBJ2-7|.|13
CASSSLWLYEQYF
TGTGCCAGCAGCTCCCTTTGGCTCTACGAGCAGTACTTC
>few|TRBV5-1|TRBJ2-1|.|14
CASSLTGANNEQFF
TGCGCCAGCAGCTTAACTGGGGCGAACAATGAGCAGTTCTTC
>.|TRBV11-1|TRBJ2-6|TRBD1|15
CATGTDPSGANVLTF
TGTGCCACCGGGACAGATCCGTCTGGGGCCAACGTCCTGACTTTC
>few|TRBV5-1|TRBJ2-3|.|11
CASSFGGRSYF
TGCGCCAGCAGCTTCGGGGGTCGGTCGTATTTT
>few|TRBV5-5|TRBJ1-2|.|15
CASSLVARRGYGYTF
TGTGCCAGCAGCTTGGTCGCCAGAAGAGGCTATGGCTACACCTTC
>few|TRBV29-1|TRBJ2-3|TRBD2|16
CSVVWLAGVVTDTQYF
TGCAGCGTTGTATGGCTAGCGGGAGTGGTAACAGATACGCAGTATTTT
>.|TRBV25-1|TRBJ2-5|.|13
CASSEDEPQTQYF
TGTGCCAGCAGTGAAGACGAACCTCAGACCCAGTACTTC
>few|TRBV12-3/TRBV12-4|TRBJ1-2|TRBD1|14
CASSWGGTGHGYTF
TGTGCCAGCAGCTGGGGCGGGACAGGGCATGGCTACACCTTC
>few|TRBV10-3|TRBJ2-7|.|15
CASTGFGFGNDEQYF
TGTGCCAGCACAGGTTTCGGGTTCGGGAACGACGAGCAGTACTTC
>.|TRBV5-1|TRBJ1-6|.|14
CASTTGLTNSPLHF
TGCGCCAGCACCACGGGGCTGACCAATTCACCCCTCCACTTT
>few|TRBV4-1|TRBJ2-4|TRBD2|14
CASSRGGALDIQYF
TGCGCCAGCAGTCGCGGGGGTGCCTTGGACATTCAGTACTTC
>few|TRBV25-1|TRBJ1-1|.|14
CASGRGDWNTEAFF
TGTGCCAGCGGTAGGGGCGATTGGAACACTGAAGCTTTCTTT
>many|TRBV6-5|TRBJ2-5|.|16
CASRHLDGGSQETQYF
TGTGCCAGCAGGCACCTCGACGGAGGGTCCCAAGAGACCCAGTACTTC
>few|TRBV20-1|TRBJ1-2|.|14
CSALRLSLGHGYTF
TGCAGTGCCCTCCGTTTATCCCTAGGGCATGGCTACACCTTC
>few|TRBV7-9|TRBJ2-2|.|15
CASSLGGPDTGELFF
TGTGCCAGCAGCTTAGGGGGACCAGACACCGGGGAGCTGTTTTTT
>few|TRBV6-5|TRBJ1-1|.|14
CASSYSGENTEAFF
TGTGCCAGCAGTTACTCTGGGGAGAACACTGAAGCTTTCTTT
>few|TRBV25-1|TRBJ2-1|.|13
CASSPGRHNEQFF
TGTGCCAGCAGTCCGGGTAGGCACAATGAGCAGTTCTTC
>few|TRBV7-2|TRBJ2-1|TRBD2|16
CASSLGALAGTDEQFF
TGTGCCAGCAGCTTAGGGGCTCTAGCGGGAACGGATGAGCAGTTCTTC
>few|TRBV20-1|TRBJ2-7|TRBD2|14
CSAKLPGAGDEQYF
TGCAGTGCTAAGCTTCCGGGAGCGGGGGACGAGCAGTACTTC
>.|TRBV20-1|TRBJ1-5|.|14
CSALGGLSNQPQHF
TGCAGTGCCTTAGGGGGGTTGAGCAATCAGCCCCAGCATTTT
>many|TRBV27|TRBJ1-6|TRBD1|16
CASSLPGTGAHSPLHF
TGTGCCAGCAGTTTACCCGGGACAGGGGCACATTCACCCCTCCACTTT
>.|TRBV7-2|TRBJ1-1|.|15
CASSKQSTGNTEAFF
TGTGCCAGCAGCAAACAATCGACAGGAAACACTGAAGCTTTCTTT
>.|TRBV29-1|TRBJ2-1|.|12
CSVVSPSNEQFF
TGCAGCGTTGTCTCCCCCAGTAATGAGCAGTTCTTC
>many|TRBV28|TRBJ1-5|.|15
CASSPLGSLGQPQHF
TGTGCCAGCAGCCCACTTGGCAGCTTAGGCCAGCCCCAGCATTTT
>.|TRBV20-1|TRBJ1-1|.|13
CSAVGTGYTEAFF
TGCAGTGCTGTAGGGACGGGGTACACTGAAGCTTTCTTT
>.|TRBV20-1|TRBJ1-1|TRBD1|15
CSAFRARGLNTEAFF
TGCAGTGCTTTCCGGGCGAGGGGGCTTAACACTGAAGCTTTCTTT
>few|TRBV6-4|TRBJ2-3|.|17
CASSDSPLSTSLDTQYF
TGTGCCAGCAGTGACTCGCCCCTCTCGACTAGTTTAGATACGCAGTATTTT
>few|TRBV12-3/TRBV12-4|TRBJ2-2|.|12
CASSLIPGELFF
TGTGCCAGCAGTTTAATCCCCGGGGAGCTGTTTTTT
>.|TRBV20-1|TRBJ1-6|.|14
CSVPGSSYNSPLHF
TGCAGTGTTCCTGGTAGCTCCTATAATTCACCCCTCCACTTT
>few|TRBV6-5|TRBJ1-1|.|12
CASNVGGTEAFF
TGTGCCAGCAACGTGGGGGGAACTGAAGCTTTCTTT
>many|TRBV12-3/TRBV12-4|TRBJ2-1|TRBD1|14
CASMKGQGYNEQFF
TGTGCCAGTATGAAGGGACAGGGTTATAATGAGCAGTTCTTC
>.|TRBV5-1|TRBJ2-1|TRBD1|16
CASRKQPGQGIDEQFF
TGCGCCAGCAGAAAACAACCGGGACAGGGTATCGATGAGCAGTTCTTC
>few|TRBV20-1|TRBJ2-1|TRBD2|15
CSARDRGTSGSEQFF
TGCAGTGCTAGAGACCGAGGGACTAGCGGGAGCGAGCAGTTCTTC
>.|TRBV6-1|TRBJ1-1|TRBD1|14
CASSRGGGNTEAFF
TGTGCCAGCTCCAGGGGGGGAGGGAACACTGAAGCTTTCTTT
>few|TRBV29-1|TRBJ2-4|.|14
CSAEPHEAKNIQYF
TGCAGCGCCGAGCCTCATGAAGCCAAAAACATTCAGTACTTC
>few|TRBV11-1|TRBJ2-5|.|12
CASSGRGGTQYF
TGTGCCAGCAGCGGCAGGGGAGGGACCCAGTACTTC
>few|TRBV7-2|TRBJ2-7|.|13
CASSLVPAAEQYF
TGTGCCAGCAGCTTGGTCCCCGCCGCCGAGCAGTACTTC
>many|TRBV11-2|TRBJ2-2|.|15
CASSLESGFTGELFF
TGTGCCAGCAGCTTAGAAAGCGGGTTCACCGGGGAGCTGTTTTTT
>.|TRBV5-6|TRBJ2-1|.|16
CASSNSRGSTYNEQFF
TGTGCCAGCAGCAACTCTAGGGGATCAACCTACAATGAGCAGTTCTTC
>.|TRBV13|TRBJ2-7|.|15
CASSSITGSSYEQYF
TGTGCCAGCAGCTCCATCACGGGGAGCTCCTACGAGCAGTACTTC
>.|TRBV5-1|TRBJ1-6|.|15
CASSLDGGRLSPLHF
TGCGCCAGCAGCTTAGACGGAGGACGTCTGTCACCCCTCCACTTT